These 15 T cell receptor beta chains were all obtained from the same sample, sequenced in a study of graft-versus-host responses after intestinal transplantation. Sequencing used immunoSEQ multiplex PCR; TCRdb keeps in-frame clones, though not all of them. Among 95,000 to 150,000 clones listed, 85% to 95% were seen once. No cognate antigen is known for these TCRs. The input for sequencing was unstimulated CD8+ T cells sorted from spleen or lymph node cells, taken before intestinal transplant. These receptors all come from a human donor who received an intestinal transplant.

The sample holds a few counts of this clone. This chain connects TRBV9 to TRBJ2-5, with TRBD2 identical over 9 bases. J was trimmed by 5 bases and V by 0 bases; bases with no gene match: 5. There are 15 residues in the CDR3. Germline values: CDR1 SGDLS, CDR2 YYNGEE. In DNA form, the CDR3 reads TGTGCCAGCAGCGTAGGGGAAAGCGGGAGGGAGACCCAGTACTTC. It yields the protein CASSVGESGRETQYF. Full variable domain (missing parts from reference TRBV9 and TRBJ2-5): DSGVTQTPKHLITATGQRVTLRCSPRSGDLSVYWYQQSLDQGLQFLIQYYNGEERAKGNILERFSAQQFPDLHSELNLSSLELGDSALYFCASSVGESGRETQYFGPGTRLLVL.

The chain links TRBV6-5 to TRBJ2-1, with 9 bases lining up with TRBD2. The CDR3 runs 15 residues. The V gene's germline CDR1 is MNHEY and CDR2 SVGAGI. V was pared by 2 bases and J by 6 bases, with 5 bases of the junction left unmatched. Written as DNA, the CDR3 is TGTGCCAGCAGTTACCTGGCGGGAGGGCCCAATGAGCAGTTCTTC. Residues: CASSYLAGGPNEQFF.

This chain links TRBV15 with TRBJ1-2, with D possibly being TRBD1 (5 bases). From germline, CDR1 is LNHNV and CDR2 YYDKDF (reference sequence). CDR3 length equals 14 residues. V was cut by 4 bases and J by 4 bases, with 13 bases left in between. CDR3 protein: CATSNGGGSYGYTF. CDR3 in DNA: TGTGCCACCAGCAACGGCGGGGGTTCCTATGGCTACACCTTC.

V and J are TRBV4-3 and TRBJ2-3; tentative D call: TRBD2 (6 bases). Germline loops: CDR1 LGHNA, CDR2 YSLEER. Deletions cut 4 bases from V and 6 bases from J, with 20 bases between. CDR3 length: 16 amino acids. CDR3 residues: CASSPGLIAEADTQYF. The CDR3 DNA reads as TGCGCCAGCAGCCCCGGACTAATAGCCGAGGCGGATACGCAGTATTTT.

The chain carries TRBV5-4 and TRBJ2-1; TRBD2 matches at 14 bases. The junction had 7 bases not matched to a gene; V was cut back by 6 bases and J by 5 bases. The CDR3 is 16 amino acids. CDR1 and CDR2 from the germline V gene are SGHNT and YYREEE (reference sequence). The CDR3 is CASTTSGRAVDNEQFF. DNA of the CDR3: TGTGCCAGCACGACTAGCGGGAGGGCCGTAGACAATGAGCAGTTCTTC.

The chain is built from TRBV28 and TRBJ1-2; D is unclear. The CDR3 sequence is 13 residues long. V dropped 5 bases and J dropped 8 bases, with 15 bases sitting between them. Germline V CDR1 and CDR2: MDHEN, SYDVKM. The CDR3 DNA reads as TGTGCCAGCAGTCCCGACATGAACGGGGGCTACACCTTC. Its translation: CASSPDMNGGYTF.

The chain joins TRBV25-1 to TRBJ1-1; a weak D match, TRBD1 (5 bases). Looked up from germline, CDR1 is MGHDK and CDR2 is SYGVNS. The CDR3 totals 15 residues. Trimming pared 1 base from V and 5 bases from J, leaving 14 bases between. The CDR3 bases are TGTGCCAGCAGTGAATTTGATCTACCAGGGACTGAAGCTTTCTTT. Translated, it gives CASSEFDLPGTEAFF.

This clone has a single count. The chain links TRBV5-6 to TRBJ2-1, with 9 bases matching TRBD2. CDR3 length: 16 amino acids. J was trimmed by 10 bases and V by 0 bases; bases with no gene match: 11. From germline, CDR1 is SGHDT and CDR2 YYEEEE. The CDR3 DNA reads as TGTGCCAGCAGCTTGGCGGCTAGCGGGACGGGAGGGGAGCAGTTCTTC. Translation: CASSLAASGTGGEQFF.

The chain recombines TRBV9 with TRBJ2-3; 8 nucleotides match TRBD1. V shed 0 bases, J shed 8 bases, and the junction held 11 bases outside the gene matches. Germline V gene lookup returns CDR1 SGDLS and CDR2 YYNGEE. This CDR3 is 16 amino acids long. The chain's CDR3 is CASSVETGVRNSTQYF. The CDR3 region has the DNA TGTGCCAGCAGCGTAGAGACAGGGGTACGTAATTCTACGCAGTATTTT.

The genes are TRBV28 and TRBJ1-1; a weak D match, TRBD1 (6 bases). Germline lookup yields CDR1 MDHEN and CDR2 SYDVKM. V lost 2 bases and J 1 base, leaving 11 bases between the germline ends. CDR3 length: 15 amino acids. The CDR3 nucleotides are TGTGCCAGCAGTTTAGTCAGGGGCCCGAACACTGAAGCTTTCTTT. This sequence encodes CASSLVRGPNTEAFF.

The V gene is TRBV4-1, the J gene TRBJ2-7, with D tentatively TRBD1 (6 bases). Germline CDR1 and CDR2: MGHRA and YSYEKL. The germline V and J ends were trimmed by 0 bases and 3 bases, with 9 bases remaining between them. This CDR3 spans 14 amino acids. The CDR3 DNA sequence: TGCGCCAGCAGCCAAGAAAGGGGGATCTACGAGCAGTACTTC. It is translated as CASSQERGIYEQYF.

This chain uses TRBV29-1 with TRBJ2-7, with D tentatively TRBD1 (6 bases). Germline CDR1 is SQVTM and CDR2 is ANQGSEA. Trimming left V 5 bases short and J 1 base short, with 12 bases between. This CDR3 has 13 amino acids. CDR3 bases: TGCAGCGTTTACCTCGACAGGTCCTACGAGCAGTACTTC. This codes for CSVYLDRSYEQYF.

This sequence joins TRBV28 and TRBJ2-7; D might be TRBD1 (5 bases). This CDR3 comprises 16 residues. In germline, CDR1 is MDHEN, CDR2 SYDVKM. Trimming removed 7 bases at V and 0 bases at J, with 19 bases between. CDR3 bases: TGTGCCAGCACCATTAATGTGCAGGGCTCCTCCTACGAGCAGTACTTC. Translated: CASTINVQGSSYEQYF.

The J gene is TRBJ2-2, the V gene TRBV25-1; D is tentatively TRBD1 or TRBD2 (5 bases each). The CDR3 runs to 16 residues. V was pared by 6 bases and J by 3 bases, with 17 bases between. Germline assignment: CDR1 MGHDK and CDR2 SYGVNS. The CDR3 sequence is CASRLEGREYTGELFF. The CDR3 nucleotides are TGTGCCAGCAGACTAGAGGGCAGGGAGTACACCGGGGAGCTGTTTTTT.

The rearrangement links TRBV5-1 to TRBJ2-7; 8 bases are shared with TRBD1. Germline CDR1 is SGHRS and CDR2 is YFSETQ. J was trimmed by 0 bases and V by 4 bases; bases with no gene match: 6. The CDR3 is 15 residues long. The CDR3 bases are TGCGCCAGCAGCCCTACGACAGGGGACTCCTACGAGCAGTACTTC. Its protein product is CASSPTTGDSYEQYF.